The T cell receptor beta chain described here comes from a study of naive and memory T cell subsets. Four PCR rounds used nested alpha and beta constant region primers plus the SP2 primer. TCRdb redid the calling of the UMI-ligation and nested PCR reads with MiXCR, one entry per CDR3 protein. The sample holds 35,000 to 40,000 distinct CDR3 sequences; 9.5% to 11% are singletons and the top ten take about 4.2%. This CDR3 region has 18 residues. Germline loops: CDR1 MRHNA, CDR2 SNTAGT. After removal of 6 bases from V and 5 bases from J, the junction contained 13 bases not matched to a gene. Treatment indicated: skin biopsy from PPD injection site in Mantoux-positive individual. TCR cDNA received a 3' ligated oligonucleotide that carried a UMI.

The V call is TRBV6-4, the J call TRBJ2-1, with 13 bases lining up with TRBD2. This clonotype was sampled from an adult in good health. The sample was skin, taken from a tuberculin skin test site. As DNA, the CDR3 is TGTGCCAGCAGGAGGACTAGCGGGAGAGAGTTAAGGGACAATGAGCAGTTCTTC. It translates to CASRRTSGRELRDNEQFF.